This entry concerns a single T cell receptor (beta chain). With 60 Vbeta and 13 Jbeta primers, the PCR was carried out. Assay used: immunoSEQ multiplex PCR; TCRdb lists only in-frame clones, some missing. The table records over 120,000 clones, about four fifths of them present only once. The sample belongs to a study of cytomegalovirus exposure and HLA in healthy donors. Trimming at V came to 1 base and at J to 7 bases, leaving 7 bases not matched to a gene. This CDR3 is 15 amino acids long. Germline-derived CDR1 and CDR2 are SEHNR and FQNEAQ (reference sequence). The chain recombines TRBV7-9 with TRBJ2-1; 7 bases agree with TRBD1. Sequences were obtained from PBMCs. This receptor was obtained from a woman between 18 and 29 years old in good health and CMV-seropositive. This CDR3 reads CASSLDREQGNEQFF. The CDR3 DNA sequence: TGTGCCAGCAGCTTAGATAGGGAACAGGGGAATGAGCAGTTCTTC. Full variable domain (outside the CDR3, taken from reference TRBV7-9 and TRBJ2-1): DTGVSQNPRHKITKRGQNVTFRCDPISEHNRLYWYRQTLGQGPEFLTYFQNEAQLEKSRLLSDRFSAERPKGSFSTLEIQRTEQGDSAMYLCASSLDREQGNEQFFGPGTRLTVL.